These 22 T cell receptor beta chains were sequenced from one sample in a study of follicular helper T cells after annual influenza vaccination. The sample's time point: 2015-2016 season, 7 days after influenza vaccination. Clones were read by immunoSEQ multiplex PCR, and TCRdb kept only the in-frame ones, dropping some. The table lists about 10,000 clones, around 78% of them singletons, with 0.3% to 0.5% in the top ten. The source was CXCR5- memory CD4+ T cells sorted from blood, collected 7 days after influenza vaccination. The origin of the receptors is an adult who received the influenza vaccine.

The rearrangement joins TRBV15 to TRBJ2-3; 9 bases are a match to TRBD2. CDR1 is LNHNV and CDR2 is YYDKDF in the germline V gene (reference sequence). This CDR3 comprises 15 residues. Trimming cost V 3 bases and J 4 bases; bases outside gene matches: 5. In DNA form, the CDR3 reads TGTGCCACCAGCAGGCGGGGGGGCCGGGCAGATACGCAGTATTTT. Translated: CATSRRGGRADTQYF.

V and J are TRBV4-1 and TRBJ1-1; D ambiguous. Trimming took 4 bases from V and 4 from J, leaving 10 bases between them. The length of the CDR3 is 13 residues. Germline CDR1 and CDR2: MGHRA and YSYEKL. The CDR3 DNA reads as TGCGCCAGCAGCCGGACTTGGGGCACTGAAGCTTTCTTT. Its protein is CASSRTWGTEAFF.

The chain joins TRBV9 to TRBJ2-5, with 7 nucleotides matching TRBD2. Germline V CDR1 and CDR2: SGDLS, YYNGEE. Trimming cost V 0 bases and J 4 bases; bases outside gene matches: 3. CDR3 length: 14 residues. The CDR3 DNA is TGTGCCAGCAGCGTAGGACTAGCACGAGAGACCCAGTACTTC. It codes for CASSVGLARETQYF.

This clone was observed once. The genes are TRBV6-5 and TRBJ1-5; D not certain. Germline V gene data show CDR1 as MNHEY and CDR2 as SVGAGI. CDR3 length: 14 amino acids. Trimming removed 6 bases from V and 0 bases from J, with 9 bases in between. As DNA, the CDR3 is TGTGCCAGCAGAGACATCAATAGCAATCAGCCCCAGCATTTT. Amino acids: CASRDINSNQPQHF.

The CDR3 DNA reads as TGCGCCAGCAGCTTGGTGGCTAGCGGGGGGGTATACAATGAGCAGTTCTTC. Protein product: CASSLVASGGVYNEQFF. V is TRBV5-1 and J is TRBJ2-1; TRBD2 agrees at 12 bases. Germline V CDR1 and CDR2: SGHRS, YFSETQ. After removal of 0 bases from V and 4 bases from J, the junction contained 5 bases not matched to a gene. The CDR3 spans 17 residues.

The chain uses TRBV5-1 and TRBJ1-6; no reliable D call. CDR3 length: 15 amino acids. In germline, CDR1 is SGHRS, CDR2 YFSETQ. Trimming took 0 bases from V and 7 from J, leaving 11 bases between them. Written as DNA, the CDR3 is TGCGCCAGCAGCTTGGATGCGGGAGGCAATTCACCCCTCCACTTT. Translation gives CASSLDAGGNSPLHF.

The rearrangement uses TRBV7-3 and TRBJ2-3, with TRBD2 identical over 8 bases. This CDR3 has 14 amino acids. V shed 5 bases and J 3 bases; nucleotides not matched to a gene: 4. Germline values: CDR1 SGHTA, CDR2 FQGTGA. CDR3 protein: CASSMVAGTDTQYF. For the CDR3, the DNA is TGTGCCAGCAGCATGGTAGCGGGAACAGATACGCAGTATTTT. The whole variable domain, filled in from reference TRBV7-3 and TRBJ2-3, reads GAGVSQTPSNKVTEKGKYVELRCDPISGHTALYWYRQSLGQGPEFLIYFQGTGAADDSGLPNDRFFAVRPEGSVSTLKIQRTERGDSAVYLCASSMVAGTDTQYFGPGTRLTVL.

This clone has only a few counts. The chain is built from TRBV14 and TRBJ1-6; TRBD1 is a possible D gene (5 bases). The V end lost 0 bases, the J end lost 10 bases, and 16 bases lay between the germline ends. Germline V gives CDR1 SGHDN, CDR2 FVKESK. The CDR3 length is 16 residues. This chain's CDR3 is CASSQERAGIRSPLHF. CDR3 coding DNA: TGTGCCAGCAGCCAAGAGCGGGCAGGGATTAGGTCACCCCTCCACTTT.

The chain joins TRBV19 to TRBJ1-5, with unresolved D. The CDR3 contains 14 residues. V lost 5 bases, J lost 11 bases, and 19 bases lay in between. CDR1 LNHDA and CDR2 SQIVND come from the germline V gene (reference sequence). The DNA for the CDR3 is TGTGCCAGTAGTTCCTTGAGGGCCTGGGTGGCCCAGCATTTT. Protein sequence: CASSSLRAWVAQHF.

The rearrangement uses TRBV18 and TRBJ1-2, with D possibly TRBD1 on 5 matching bases. Germline V gives CDR1 KGHSH, CDR2 LQKENI. CDR3 size: 16 residues. V lost 3 bases, J lost 7 bases, and 21 bases lay in between. The CDR3 region is CASSPAAGSYSGGYTF. The CDR3 DNA reads TGTGCCAGCTCACCCGCGGCAGGGTCATATTCAGGTGGCTACACCTTC.

There are a few counts of this clone. V usage is TRBV28 and J usage is TRBJ2-7; D unclear. The germline V gene has CDR1 MDHEN and CDR2 SYDVKM. The V end lost 3 bases, the J end lost 4 bases, and 10 bases lay between the germline ends. This CDR3 has 13 residues. CDR3 DNA: TGTGCCAGCAGTTTGGCGGTAGTATACGAGCAGTACTTC. Encoded protein: CASSLAVVYEQYF.

The chain couples TRBV8-2 to TRBJ2-6. TRBV8-2 is an annotated pseudogene. This CDR3 spans 17 amino acids. For the CDR3, the DNA is TGTGGCAACCATGCAAGGATAACACAAAGCCGGGCCAACGTCCTGACTTTC. It encodes CGNHARITQSRANVLTF.

The rearrangement links TRBV28 to TRBJ2-1; tentative D call: TRBD2 (6 bases). The CDR3 totals 15 residues. With 7 bases removed from V and 0 bases from J, the gap between germline ends came to 13 bases. Germline assignment: CDR1 MDHEN and CDR2 SYDVKM. The CDR3 spells CASTLLGSSYNEQFF. The CDR3 nucleotides are TGTGCCAGCACCCTCCTCGGGAGCTCCTACAATGAGCAGTTCTTC.

This clone showed up just a few times. The genes are TRBV2 and TRBJ2-2, with a tentative D call TRBD1 (8 bases). V was clipped by 7 bases and J by 5 bases, with 14 bases between them. The CDR3 contains 14 residues. CDR1 and CDR2 from the germline V gene are SNHLY and FYNNEI. CDR3 residues: CASIQGGRTGELFF. CDR3 coding DNA: TGTGCCAGCATACAGGGGGGGAGGACCGGGGAGCTGTTTTTT.

The J gene is TRBJ2-1, the V gene TRBV5-4; D is perhaps TRBD2 (5 bases). Germline V CDR1 and CDR2: SGHNT, YYREEE (reference sequence). The ends were cut back, 1 base at V and 10 bases at J, with 18 bases in the middle. This CDR3 has 15 amino acids. CDR3 nucleotide sequence: TGTGCCAGCAGCTTGTATGGGAGTCCTGGGAAGGAGCAGTTCTTC. Residues: CASSLYGSPGKEQFF.

The chain employs TRBV5-6 and TRBJ1-1; TRBD1 agrees at 7 bases. This CDR3 has 16 residues. V trimming: 2 bases; J trimming: 2 bases; junction bases outside the gene matches: 9. The germline V gene has CDR1 SGHDT and CDR2 YYEEEE. CDR3 residues: CASSFQKGGFNTEAFF. The DNA for the CDR3 is TGTGCCAGCAGCTTTCAAAAAGGGGGCTTTAACACTGAAGCTTTCTTT.

This chain links TRBV28 with TRBJ2-7; no clear D. Trimming left V 4 bases short and J 8 bases short, with 12 bases between. The CDR3 is made up of 12 amino acids. The germline V gene encodes CDR1 MDHEN and CDR2 SYDVKM. CDR3 protein: CASSSLRRQQYF. The CDR3 coding sequence is TGTGCCAGCAGTTCCCTACGGAGACAGCAGTACTTC.

The CDR3 DNA is TGTGCCAGCAGCTTGGACCCGATTCAGACAGACTACGAGCAGTACTTC. It yields the protein CASSLDPIQTDYEQYF. This chain joins TRBV5-4 and TRBJ2-7; D might be TRBD1 (5 bases). Germline CDR1 reads SGHNT; CDR2 reads YYREEE (reference sequence). This CDR3 has 16 residues. Trimming cost V 0 bases and J 3 bases, with 16 bases left between them.

The genes are TRBV4-3 and TRBJ2-7; TRBD1 matches 9 bases. Germline CDR1 reads LGHNA; CDR2 reads YSLEER. After removal of 4 bases from V and 10 bases from J, the junction contained 17 bases not matched to a gene. The CDR3 sequence is 16 residues long. CDR3 sequence: CASSLEWTGESGSQYF. CDR3 nucleotides: TGCGCCAGCAGCCTCGAATGGACAGGGGAGAGTGGTTCCCAGTACTTC.

V is TRBV19 and J is TRBJ1-4; 7 bases map to TRBD1. V trimming: 4 bases; J trimming: 1 base; junction bases outside the gene matches: 3. CDR1 LNHDA and CDR2 SQIVND come from the germline V gene (reference sequence). The CDR3 is 15 residues long. The DNA for the CDR3 is TGTGCCAGTAGTACAGGGACAGTAACTAATGAAAAACTGTTTTTT. It specifies CASSTGTVTNEKLFF.

This rearrangement joins TRBV21-1 to TRBJ1-6; the D call of TRBD1 is as the table states it, not checked on the DNA. TRBV21-1 is shown as a pseudogene. The CDR3 sequence is 16 residues long. CDR3: CASSKGWGRGRVPLHF. CDR3 bases: TGTGCCAGCAGCAAAGGTTGGGGCAGGGGGCGGGTACCCCTCCACTTT.

The chain recombines TRBV28 with TRBJ2-2; 8 positions match TRBD2. Unmatched junction bases numbered 10, after V lost 6 bases and J lost 4 bases. The CDR3 sequence is 16 residues long. Germline values: CDR1 MDHEN, CDR2 SYDVKM. The CDR3 reads CASRLRGGQGTGELFF. The CDR3 DNA is TGTGCCAGCAGACTCCGGGGGGGCCAAGGCACCGGGGAGCTGTTTTTT.